The source of this TCR beta chain is a study of blood T cell repertoires in COVID-19. Unmatched junction bases numbered 10, after V lost 6 bases and J lost 4 bases. CDR3 length: 18 amino acids. Looked up from germline, CDR1 is MDHEN and CDR2 is SYDVKM. The study recruited people aged about 18 to 95 years across approximately 24 US areas. Libraries were prepared by immunoSEQ multiplex PCR; TCRdb keeps only in-frame clonotypes and omits some of them. The profile shows under 250,000 clones, about 90% of them singletons. The clonotype was recovered from a woman in her 30s who had been exposed to COVID-19. The specimen sequenced was PBMCs or T cells enriched from blood (not recorded which). The chain couples TRBV28 to TRBJ2-3; 16 nucleotides match TRBD2. Written as DNA, the CDR3 is TGTGCCAGCAGGTCCCCCGGGACTAGCGGGAGGGCCTCAGATACGCAGTATTTT. The encoded protein is CASRSPGTSGRASDTQYF.